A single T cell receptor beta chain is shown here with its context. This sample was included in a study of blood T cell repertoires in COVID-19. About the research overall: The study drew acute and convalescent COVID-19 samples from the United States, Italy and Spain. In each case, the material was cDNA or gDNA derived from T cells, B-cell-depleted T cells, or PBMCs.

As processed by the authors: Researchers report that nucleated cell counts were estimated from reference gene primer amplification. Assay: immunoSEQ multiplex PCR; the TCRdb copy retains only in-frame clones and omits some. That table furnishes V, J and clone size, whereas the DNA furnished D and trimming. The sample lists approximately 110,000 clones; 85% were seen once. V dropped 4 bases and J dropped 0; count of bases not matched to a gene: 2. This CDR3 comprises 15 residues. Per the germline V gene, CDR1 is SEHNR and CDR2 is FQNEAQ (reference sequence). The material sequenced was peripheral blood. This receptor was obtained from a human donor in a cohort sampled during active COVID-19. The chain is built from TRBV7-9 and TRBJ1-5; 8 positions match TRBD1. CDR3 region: CASSSDRGSNQPQHF. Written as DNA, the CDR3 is TGTGCCAGCAGCTCCGACAGGGGTAGCAATCAGCCCCAGCATTTT.